This TCR beta chain derives from a study of OX40 agonist ivuxolimab in advanced cancers. In the study overall: Ivuxolimab, an agonist antibody against OX40 (CD134), was given to patients. Two cutaneous melanoma patients and one hepatocellular carcinoma patient, three in all, had partial responses. Melanoma, hepatocellular carcinoma, head and neck or renal cell cancer occurred in dose-escalation patients.

Some clones are missing from TCRdb's copy, which holds only in-frame ones; the method was immunoSEQ multiplex PCR. The repertoire holds around 54,000 clones, with 90% to 95% as singletons. Whole-study findings and limits: Fewer expanded clones were found on average in CD4+ than in CD8+ T cells.

On this clone itself: Its antigen is not known.

The TCR was taken from an adult with an advanced solid tumor such as melanoma, head and neck, liver or kidney cancer. This material consisted of CD4+ or CD8+ T cells sorted from blood, taken in a trial of the OX40 agonist ivuxolimab.

Written as DNA, the CDR3 is TGCGCCAGCAGCCAGGGACTAGCGCCGCGCACAGATACGCAGTATTTT. Residues: CASSQGLAPRTDTQYF. The chain has TRBV4-3 and TRBJ2-3; TRBD2 matches 10 bases. Trimming cost V 3 bases and J 1 base; bases outside gene matches: 4. The CDR3 is 16 amino acids. Germline assignment: CDR1 LGHNA and CDR2 YSLEER.